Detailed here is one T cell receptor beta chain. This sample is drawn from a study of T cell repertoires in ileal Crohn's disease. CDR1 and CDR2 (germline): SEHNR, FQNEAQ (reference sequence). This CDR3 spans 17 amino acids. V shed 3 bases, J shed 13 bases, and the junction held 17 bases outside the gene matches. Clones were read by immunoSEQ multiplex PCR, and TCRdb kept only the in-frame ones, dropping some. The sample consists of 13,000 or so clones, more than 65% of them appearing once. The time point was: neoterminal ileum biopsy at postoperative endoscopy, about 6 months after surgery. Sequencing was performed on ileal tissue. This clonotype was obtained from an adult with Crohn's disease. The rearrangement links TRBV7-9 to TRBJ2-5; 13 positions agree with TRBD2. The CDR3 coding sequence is TGTGCCAGCAGCTTTGGCTTAACTAGCGGGGGGGTTCCCTCTCTGTACTTC. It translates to CASSFGLTSGGVPSLYF. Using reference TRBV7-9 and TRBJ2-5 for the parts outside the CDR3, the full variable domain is DTGVSQNPRHKITKRGQNVTFRCDPISEHNRLYWYRQTLGQGPEFLTYFQNEAQLEKSRLLSDRFSAERPKGSFSTLEIQRTEQGDSAMYLCASSFGLTSGGVPSLYFGPGTRLLVL.